The following is a T cell receptor (beta chain) sequence with its context. As yet, its antigen is unknown. The sample belongs to a study of vaccination and CD4 T cells after COVID-19. Looking at the study overall: A median of about 100 days (range 35 to 161) separated diagnosis from post-COVID sampling.

Treatment here: roughly 11-day PBMC culture with coronavirus spike peptide pools or control peptides (ViraFEST assay). With 4 bases clipped from V and 0 bases from J, the junction kept 4 bases outside the gene matches. CDR3 length: 16 residues. Germline CDR1 is SGHRS and CDR2 is YFSETQ. The study sequenced cultured CD4+ T cell DNA using the Oncomine TCR Beta short-read assay. Cultured CD4+ T cells were the source of extracted genomic DNA. TCRdb used MiXCR to reprocess the PCR reads, holding one entry per CDR3 protein. The table shows roughly 13,000 distinct CDR3 sequences, with approximately 52% occurring only once.

J is TRBJ1-6 and V is TRBV5-1, with 7 bases fitting TRBD1. The sequence was obtained from a human donor who had recovered from COVID-19. The sequenced sample consisted of CD4+ T cells from blood, cultured in vitro. CDR3 DNA sequence: TGCGCCAGCAGCGTGACAGGGAGCTCCTATAATTCACCCCTCCACTTT. It codes for CASSVTGSSYNSPLHF.